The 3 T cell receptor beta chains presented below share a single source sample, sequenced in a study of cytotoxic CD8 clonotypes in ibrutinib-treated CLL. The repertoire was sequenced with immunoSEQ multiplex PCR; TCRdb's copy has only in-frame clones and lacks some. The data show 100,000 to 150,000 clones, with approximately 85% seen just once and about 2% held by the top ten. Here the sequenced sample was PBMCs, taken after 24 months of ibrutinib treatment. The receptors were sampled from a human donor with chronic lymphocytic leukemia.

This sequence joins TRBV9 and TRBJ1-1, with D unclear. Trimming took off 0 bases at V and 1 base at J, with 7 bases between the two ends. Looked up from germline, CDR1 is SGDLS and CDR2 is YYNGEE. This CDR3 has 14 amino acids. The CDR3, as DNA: TGTGCCAGCAGCGTAGAAAGACCGAACACTGAAGCTTTCTTT. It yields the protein CASSVERPNTEAFF. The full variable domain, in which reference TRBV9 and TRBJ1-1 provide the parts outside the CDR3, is DSGVTQTPKHLITATGQRVTLRCSPRSGDLSVYWYQQSLDQGLQFLIQYYNGEERAKGNILERFSAQQFPDLHSELNLSSLELGDSALYFCASSVERPNTEAFFGQGTRLTVV.

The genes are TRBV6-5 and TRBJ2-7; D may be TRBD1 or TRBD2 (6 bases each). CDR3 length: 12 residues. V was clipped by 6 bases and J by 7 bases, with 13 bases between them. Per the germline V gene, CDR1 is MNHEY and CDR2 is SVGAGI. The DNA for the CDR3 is TGTGCCAGCAGCCTTGGGGGGACAGAGCAGTACTTC. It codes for CASSLGGTEQYF.

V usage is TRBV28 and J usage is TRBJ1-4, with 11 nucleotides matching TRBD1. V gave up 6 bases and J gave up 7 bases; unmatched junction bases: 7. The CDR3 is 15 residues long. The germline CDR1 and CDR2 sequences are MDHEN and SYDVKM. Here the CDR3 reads CASSPPDRGLEKLFF. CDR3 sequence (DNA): TGTGCCAGCAGCCCCCCGGACAGGGGGCTTGAAAAACTGTTTTTT.